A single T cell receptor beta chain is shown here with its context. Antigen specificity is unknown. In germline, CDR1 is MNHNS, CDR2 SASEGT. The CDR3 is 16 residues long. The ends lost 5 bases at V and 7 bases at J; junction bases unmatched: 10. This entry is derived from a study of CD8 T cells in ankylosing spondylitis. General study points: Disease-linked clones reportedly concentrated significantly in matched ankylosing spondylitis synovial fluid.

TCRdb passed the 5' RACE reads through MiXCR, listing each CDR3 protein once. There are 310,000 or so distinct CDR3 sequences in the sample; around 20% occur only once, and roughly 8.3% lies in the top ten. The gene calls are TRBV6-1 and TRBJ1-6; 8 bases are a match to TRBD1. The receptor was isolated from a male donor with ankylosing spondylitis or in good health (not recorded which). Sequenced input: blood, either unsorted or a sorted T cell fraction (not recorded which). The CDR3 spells CASSRQGNFPNSPLHF. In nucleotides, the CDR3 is TGTGCCAGCAGTCGACAGGGGAACTTCCCGAATTCACCCCTCCACTTT.